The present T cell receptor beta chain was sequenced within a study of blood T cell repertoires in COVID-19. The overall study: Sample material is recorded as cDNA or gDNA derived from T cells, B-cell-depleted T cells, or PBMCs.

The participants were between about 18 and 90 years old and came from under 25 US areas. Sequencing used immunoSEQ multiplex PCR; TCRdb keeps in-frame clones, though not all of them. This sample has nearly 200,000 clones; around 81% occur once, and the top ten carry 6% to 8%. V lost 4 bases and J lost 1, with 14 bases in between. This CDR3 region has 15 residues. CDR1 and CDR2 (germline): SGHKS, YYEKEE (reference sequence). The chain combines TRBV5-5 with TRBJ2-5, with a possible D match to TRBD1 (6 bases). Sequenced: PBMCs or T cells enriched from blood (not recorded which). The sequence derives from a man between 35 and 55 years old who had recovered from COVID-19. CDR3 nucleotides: TGTGCCAGCAGCCTAGGGACAAATCCCCAAGAGACCCAGTACTTC. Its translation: CASSLGTNPQETQYF.